The table lists the clone carrying this T cell receptor beta chain with many counts. What it recognizes is unknown. This sample was included in a study of T cell repertoires in cytomegalovirus infection. Overall study: Public TCR beta signatures marked donors with CMV infection and the matching HLA.

MiXCR was run by TCRdb on the reads, yielding one entry per CDR3 protein. The sample lists 65,000 to 95,000 distinct CDR3 sequences; 3% to 4.5% were seen once. Overall study results and limits: Carriers of CMV and the relevant HLA type were discriminated by public TCR beta frequency. In two of eight donors, the top clonotype was HLA-C-restricted CMV-specific.

CDR3 length: 15 amino acids. V was trimmed by 6 bases and J by 0 bases, leaving 14 bases between them. The germline V gene encodes CDR1 SGHTA and CDR2 FQGNSA. The chain employs TRBV7-2 and TRBJ2-5, with a tentative D call TRBD2 (6 bases). This clonotype was sampled from a human donor in good health (CMV status not recorded). Some clones in this sample may be carry-over from other donors' samples. What was sequenced was PBMCs. The CDR3 loop reads CASRKSLAYQETQYF. CDR3 in DNA: TGTGCCAGCAGAAAAAGTCTAGCGTACCAAGAGACCCAGTACTTC.